This is a list of T cell receptor beta chains from one sample in a study of CD4 T cells in relation to SARS-CoV-2 and coronaviruses. Clones were sequenced by immunoSEQ multiplex PCR, and TCRdb holds only the in-frame ones, with some missing. The sample lists about 43,000 clones, about 80% occurring once. Their recognized antigens are unknown. Sequenced input: naive CD4+ T cells from PBMCs, cultured in vitro. Receptors originate from an adult with COVID-19. The CDR3 runs from the conserved cysteine through the conserved F or W. Fields, in order: V gene, D gene, J gene, clone size, CDR3 protein, CDR3 DNA. D genes are given only for firm matches. Only some rows state a clone size, as once, few, many or a class for expanded clones.

TRBV18,.,TRBJ2-7,.,CASSPGQDYEQYF,TGTGCCAGCTCACCAGGGCAGGACTACGAGCAGTACTTC
TRBV12-3/TRBV12-4,TRBD1,TRBJ2-7,.,CASSSQTGGLQYF,TGTGCCAGCAGTTCCCAGACAGGGGGCTTGCAGTACTTC
TRBV27,.,TRBJ2-1,.,CASSFSVNEQFF,TGTGCCAGCAGTTTTAGCGTAAATGAGCAGTTCTTC
TRBV28,TRBD2,TRBJ2-7,.,CASSLRTSGGGQQYF,TGTGCCAGCAGTTTACGAACTAGCGGCGGAGGTCAGCAGTACTTC
TRBV6-1,.,TRBJ2-2,.,CASSAKGRGANTGELFF,TGTGCCAGCAGTGCTAAGGGACGGGGAGCGAACACCGGGGAGCTGTTTTTT
TRBV6-5,.,TRBJ2-1,once,CASRALGYNEQFF,TGTGCCAGCAGAGCGCTTGGGTACAATGAGCAGTTCTTC
TRBV9,.,TRBJ2-2,.,CASSPQGQQNTGELFF,TGTGCCAGCAGCCCGCAGGGGCAGCAGAACACCGGGGAGCTGTTTTTT
TRBV4-1,TRBD1,TRBJ1-4,.,CASSQNGQATATNEKLFF,TGCGCCAGCAGCCAGAACGGACAGGCCACAGCAACTAATGAAAAACTGTTTTTT
TRBV2,TRBD2,TRBJ2-1,.,CASTPGGYNEQFF,TGTGCCAGCACCCCGGGGGGGTACAATGAGCAGTTCTTC
TRBV7-8,TRBD1,TRBJ1-1,.,CASSLGRGPGTEAFF,TGTGCCAGCAGCTTAGGCAGGGGGCCCGGAACTGAAGCTTTCTTT
TRBV2,.,TRBJ1-1,.,CASSAVTSDTEAFF,TGTGCCAGCAGTGCGGTCACTTCAGACACTGAAGCTTTCTTT
TRBV7-2,TRBD1,TRBJ2-7,.,CASSLALGQGYEQYF,TGTGCCAGCAGCTTAGCATTAGGACAGGGCTACGAGCAGTACTTC